This paragraph reports one T cell receptor (beta chain). Germline lookup yields CDR1 LGHNA and CDR2 YSLEER. The V gene end was trimmed by 5 bases and the J gene end by 4 bases; junction bases not matched to a gene: 7. The CDR3 is 15 residues long. The data originate from a study of Ad26.COV2.S vaccination and SARS-CoV-2 variants. The repertoire was sequenced with immunoSEQ multiplex PCR; TCRdb's copy has only in-frame clones and lacks some. The data contain about 390,000 clones, around 93% of them singletons. Treatment: 15 to 20 received Ad26.COV2.S at low or high dose, single or two shots; roughly five received placebo; per-sample allocation not given. Samples analyzed were those drawn on day 63 after the first vaccine or placebo injection.

The receptor comes from a person aged 18-65 years who received the Ad26.COV2.S COVID-19 vaccine or a placebo. The chain couples TRBV4-3 to TRBJ1-1; 10 bases agree with TRBD1. The sequences come from peripheral blood, collected in a trial of Ad26.COV2.S vaccine versus placebo. In DNA, the CDR3 is TGCGCCAGCAGCTTATCCCGGACAGGGGGCACTGAAGCTTTCTTT. It codes for CASSLSRTGGTEAFF.